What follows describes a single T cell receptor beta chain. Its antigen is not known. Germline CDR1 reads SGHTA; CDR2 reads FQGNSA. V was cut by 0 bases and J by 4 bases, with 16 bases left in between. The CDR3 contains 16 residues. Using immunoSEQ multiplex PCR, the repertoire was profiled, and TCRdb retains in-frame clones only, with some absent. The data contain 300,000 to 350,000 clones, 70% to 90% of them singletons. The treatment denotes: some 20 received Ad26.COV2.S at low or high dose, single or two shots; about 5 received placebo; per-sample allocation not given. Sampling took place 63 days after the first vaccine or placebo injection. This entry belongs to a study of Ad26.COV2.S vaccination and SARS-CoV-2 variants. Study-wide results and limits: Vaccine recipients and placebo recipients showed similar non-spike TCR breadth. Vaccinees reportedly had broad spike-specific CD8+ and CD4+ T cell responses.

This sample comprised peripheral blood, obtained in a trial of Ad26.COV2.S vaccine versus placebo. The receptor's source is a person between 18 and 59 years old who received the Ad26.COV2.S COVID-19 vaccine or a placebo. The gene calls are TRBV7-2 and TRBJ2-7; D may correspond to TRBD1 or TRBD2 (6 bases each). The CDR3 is CASSLASGRGQYEQYF. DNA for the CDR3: TGTGCCAGCAGCTTAGCTTCCGGTCGGGGGCAATACGAGCAGTACTTC.